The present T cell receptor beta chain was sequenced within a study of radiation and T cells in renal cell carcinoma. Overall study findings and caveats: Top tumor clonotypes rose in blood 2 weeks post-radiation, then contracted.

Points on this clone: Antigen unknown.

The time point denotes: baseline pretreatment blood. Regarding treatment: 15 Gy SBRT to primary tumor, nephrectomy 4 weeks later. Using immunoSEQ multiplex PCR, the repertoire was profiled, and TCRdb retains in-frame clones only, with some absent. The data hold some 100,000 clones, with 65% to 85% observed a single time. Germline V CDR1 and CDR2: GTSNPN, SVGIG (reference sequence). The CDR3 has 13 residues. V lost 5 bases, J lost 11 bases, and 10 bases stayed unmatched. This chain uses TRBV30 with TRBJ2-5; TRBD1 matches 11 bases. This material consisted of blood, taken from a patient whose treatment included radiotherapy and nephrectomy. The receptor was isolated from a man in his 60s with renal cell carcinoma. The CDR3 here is CAWGPGQGVKQYF. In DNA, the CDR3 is TGTGCCTGGGGACCGGGACAGGGGGTAAAGCAGTACTTC.